The rows below give T cell receptor beta chains drawn from one sample of a study of T cell responses to AZD1222 COVID-19 vaccine. Produced via immunoSEQ multiplex PCR; TCRdb's table is partial and in-frame only. The sample has around 110,000 clones, approximately 85% seen once. The sample was peripheral blood, taken on day 0 of MenACWY control vaccination. All receptors come from an adult in good health. Both conserved end residues are part of each CDR3. The D gene is left open where the match is weak.

>.|TRBV6-5|TRBJ1-1
TGTGCCAGCAGTTTCCGTCCCGAACACAATGAAGCTTTCTTT
CASSFRPEHNEAFF
>.|TRBV11-3|TRBJ2-2
TGTGCCAGCAGCTTAGTAGGGGTGACCGGGGAGCTGTTTTTT
CASSLVGVTGELFF
>.|TRBV3-1/TRBV3-2|TRBJ2-3
TGTGCCAGCAGCCAATACTTGATTGATACGCAGTATTTT
CASSQYLIDTQYF
>TRBD1|TRBV5-1|TRBJ1-2
TGCGCCAGCAGCCCGACAGGGGGTTATGGCTACACCTTC
CASSPTGGYGYTF
>TRBD2|TRBV4-3|TRBJ2-1
TGCGCCAGCAGCCCGGAAGCTGGCGGGGGGGCCTTGAGTGAGCAGTTCTTC
CASSPEAGGGALSEQFF
>TRBD1|TRBV29-1|TRBJ1-2
TGCAGCGCGGCAGGGGGGCAGAACTATGGCTACACCTTC
CSAAGGQNYGYTF
>.|TRBV7-3|TRBJ2-1
TGTGCCAGCAGTCTAGGGCCTGCAAATGAGCAGTTCTTC
CASSLGPANEQFF
>.|TRBV6-6|TRBJ2-5
TGTGCCAGCAGTCGCACCGGGACTCTCAACCCCACAGAGACCCAGTACTTC
CASSRTGTLNPTETQYF
>TRBD1|TRBV4-1|TRBJ2-7
TGCGCCAGCAGCTCCTGGACAGGGACCTACGAGCAGTACTTC
CASSSWTGTYEQYF
>.|TRBV4-3|TRBJ2-1
TGCGCCAGCAGCCACGCCCCGACTACCTACAATGAGCAGTTCTTC
CASSHAPTTYNEQFF
>.|TRBV19|TRBJ1-2
TGTGCCAGTAGTATGGGCCCCGGGACGGGCTATGGCTACACCTTC
CASSMGPGTGYGYTF
>.|TRBV5-1|TRBJ2-3
TGCGCCAGCAGCTTGGTACTAGGGCGCACAGATACGCAGTATTTT
CASSLVLGRTDTQYF
>TRBD2|TRBV2|TRBJ2-1
TGTGCCAGCAGTGAAGTTCTAGCGGGGGGGCAAGTGGCTATCGATGAGCAGTTCTTC
CASSEVLAGGQVAIDEQFF
>.|TRBV27|TRBJ1-6
TGTGCCAGCAGTTTTCGCAGGGAAAATTCACCCCTCCACTTT
CASSFRRENSPLHF
>.|TRBV6-6|TRBJ1-5
TGTGCCAGCAGTTACGCAGGGGAGGATCAGCCCCAGCATTTT
CASSYAGEDQPQHF